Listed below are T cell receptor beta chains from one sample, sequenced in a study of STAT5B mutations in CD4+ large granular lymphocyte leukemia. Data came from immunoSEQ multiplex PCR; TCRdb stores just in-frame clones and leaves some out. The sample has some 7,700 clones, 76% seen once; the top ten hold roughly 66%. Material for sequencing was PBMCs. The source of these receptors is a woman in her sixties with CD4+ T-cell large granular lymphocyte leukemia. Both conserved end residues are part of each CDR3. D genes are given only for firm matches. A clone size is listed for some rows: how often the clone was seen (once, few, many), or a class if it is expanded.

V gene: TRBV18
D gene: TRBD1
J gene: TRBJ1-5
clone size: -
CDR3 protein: CASSSTGGNQPQHF
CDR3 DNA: TGTGCCAGCTCATCCACAGGGGGCAATCAGCCCCAGCATTTT

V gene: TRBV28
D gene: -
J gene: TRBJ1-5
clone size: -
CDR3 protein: CASSRPRLVGGYSNQPQHF
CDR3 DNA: TGTGCCAGCAGCCGCCCGAGGTTAGTGGGTGGATATAGCAATCAGCCCCAGCATTTT

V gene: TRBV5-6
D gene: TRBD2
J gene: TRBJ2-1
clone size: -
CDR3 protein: CASRVGLTAGNEQFF
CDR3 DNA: TGTGCCAGCAGAGTGGGACTAACGGCGGGCAATGAGCAGTTCTTC

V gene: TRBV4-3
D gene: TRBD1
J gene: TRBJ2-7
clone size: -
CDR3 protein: CASSAGTGGLEQYF
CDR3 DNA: TGCGCCAGCAGCGCCGGGACAGGGGGCCTCGAGCAGTACTTC

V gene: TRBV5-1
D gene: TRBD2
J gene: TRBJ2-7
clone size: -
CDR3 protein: CASSRLSGATYEQYF
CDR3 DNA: TGCGCCAGCAGCCGTCTCAGCGGGGCCACCTACGAGCAGTACTTC

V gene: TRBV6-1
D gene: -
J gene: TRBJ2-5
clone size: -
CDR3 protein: CASSDSGVNQETQYF
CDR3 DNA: TGTGCCAGCAGTGATTCGGGTGTGAACCAAGAGACCCAGTACTTC

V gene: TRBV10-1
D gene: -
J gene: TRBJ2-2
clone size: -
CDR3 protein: CASSRDLNGELFF
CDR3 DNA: TGCGCCAGCAGCAGGGATCTCAACGGGGAGCTGTTTTTT

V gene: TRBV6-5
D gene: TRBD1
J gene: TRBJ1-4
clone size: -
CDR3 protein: CASKGQTSTNEKLFF
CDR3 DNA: TGTGCCAGCAAGGGACAGACCTCAACTAATGAAAAACTGTTTTTT

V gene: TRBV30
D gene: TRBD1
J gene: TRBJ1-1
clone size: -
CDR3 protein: CAWGTGNTEAFF
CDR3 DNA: TGTGCCTGGGGGACAGGGAACACTGAAGCTTTCTTT

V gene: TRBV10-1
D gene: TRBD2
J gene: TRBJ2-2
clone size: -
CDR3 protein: CASSERRGGDGELFF
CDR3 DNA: TGCGCCAGCAGTGAGAGACGGGGGGGCGACGGGGAGCTGTTTTTT

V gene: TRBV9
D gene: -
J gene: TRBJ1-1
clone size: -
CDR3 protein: CASSPTGFARTEAFF
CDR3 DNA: TGTGCCAGCAGCCCGACGGGTTTCGCTAGGACTGAAGCTTTCTTT

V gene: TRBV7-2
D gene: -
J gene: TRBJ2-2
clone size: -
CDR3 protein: CASSFQGMGTGELFF
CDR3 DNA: TGTGCCAGCAGCTTTCAGGGGATGGGCACCGGGGAGCTGTTTTTT

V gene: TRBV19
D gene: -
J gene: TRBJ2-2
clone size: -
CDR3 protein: CASSRQFANTGELFF
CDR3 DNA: TGTGCCAGTAGCCGACAGTTCGCGAACACCGGGGAGCTGTTTTTT

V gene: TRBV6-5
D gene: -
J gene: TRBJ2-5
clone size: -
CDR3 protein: CASSYSVYQETQYF
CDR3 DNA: TGTGCCAGCAGTTACTCCGTATACCAAGAGACCCAGTACTTC

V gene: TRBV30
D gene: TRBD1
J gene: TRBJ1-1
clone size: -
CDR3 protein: CAWDGQANTEAFF
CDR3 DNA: TGTGCCTGGGACGGACAGGCCAACACTGAAGCTTTCTTT

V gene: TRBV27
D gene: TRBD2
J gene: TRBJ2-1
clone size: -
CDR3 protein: CATSLNGGRANEQFF
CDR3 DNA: TGTGCCACCTCATTAAATGGCGGGAGGGCCAATGAGCAGTTCTTC

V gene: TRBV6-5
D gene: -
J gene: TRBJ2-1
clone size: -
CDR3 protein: CASSYQRSYNEQFF
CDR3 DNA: TGTGCCAGCAGTTACCAGCGCTCCTACAATGAGCAGTTCTTC

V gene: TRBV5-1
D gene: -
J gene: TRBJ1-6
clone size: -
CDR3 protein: CASSLTLQPNSPLHF
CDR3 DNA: TGCGCCAGCAGCTTGACGTTACAGCCTAATTCACCCCTCCACTTT

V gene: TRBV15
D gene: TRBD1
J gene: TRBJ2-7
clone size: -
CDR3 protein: CATSSRDRGRGGYEQYF
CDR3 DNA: TGTGCCACCAGCAGTAGGGACAGGGGGCGCGGGGGATACGAGCAGTACTTC

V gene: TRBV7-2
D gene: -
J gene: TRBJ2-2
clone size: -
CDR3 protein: CASSLRRVGYTGELFF
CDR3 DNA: TGTGCCAGCAGCTTAAGGAGGGTTGGGTACACCGGGGAGCTGTTTTTT

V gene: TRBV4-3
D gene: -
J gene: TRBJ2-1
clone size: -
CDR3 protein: CASSQDQYNEQFF
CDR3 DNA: TGCGCCAGCAGCCAAGATCAGTACAATGAGCAGTTCTTC

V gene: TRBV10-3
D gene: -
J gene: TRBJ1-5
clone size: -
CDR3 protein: CAISREGRVQPQHF
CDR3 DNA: TGTGCCATCAGCAGGGAAGGAAGGGTTCAGCCCCAGCATTTT

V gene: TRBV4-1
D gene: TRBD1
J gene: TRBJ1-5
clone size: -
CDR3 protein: CASSHVRDRGINQPQHF
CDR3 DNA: TGCGCCAGCAGCCACGTGCGGGACAGGGGGATCAATCAGCCCCAGCATTTT

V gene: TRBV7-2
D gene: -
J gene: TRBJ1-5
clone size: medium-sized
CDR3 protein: CASSLGQNNQPQHF
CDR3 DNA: TGTGCCAGCAGCTTAGGACAGAACAATCAGCCCCAGCATTTT

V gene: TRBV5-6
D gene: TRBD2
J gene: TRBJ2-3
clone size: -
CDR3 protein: CASSLSSLAGEIDTQYF
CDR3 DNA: TGTGCCAGCAGCTTATCTTCCCTAGCGGGAGAGATAGATACGCAGTATTTT

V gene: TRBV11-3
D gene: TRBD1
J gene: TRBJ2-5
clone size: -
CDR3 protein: CASSLVLPGQIQETQYF
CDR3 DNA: TGTGCCAGCAGCTTAGTCCTACCGGGACAGATACAAGAGACCCAGTACTTC

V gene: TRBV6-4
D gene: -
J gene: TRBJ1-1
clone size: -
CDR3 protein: CAISVKTNTEAFF
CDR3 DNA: TGTGCCATCAGTGTAAAAACGAACACTGAAGCTTTCTTT

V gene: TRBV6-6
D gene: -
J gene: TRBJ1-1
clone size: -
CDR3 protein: CASSYSPAQNTEAFF
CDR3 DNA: TGTGCCAGCAGTTACTCGCCAGCCCAGAACACTGAAGCTTTCTTT

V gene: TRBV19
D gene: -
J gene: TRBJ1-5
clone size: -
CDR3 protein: CASSISRQLNAWPQHF
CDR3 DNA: TGTGCCAGTAGTATATCCCGACAGCTTAATGCCTGGCCCCAGCATTTT

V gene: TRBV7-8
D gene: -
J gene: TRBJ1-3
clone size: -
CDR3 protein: CASSFGGGRTGNTIYF
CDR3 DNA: TGTGCCAGCAGCTTCGGGGGAGGGAGGACTGGAAACACCATATATTTT

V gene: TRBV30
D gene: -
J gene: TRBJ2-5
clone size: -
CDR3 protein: CAWRGGETQYF
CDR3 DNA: TGTGCCTGGAGAGGGGGAGAGACCCAGTACTTC

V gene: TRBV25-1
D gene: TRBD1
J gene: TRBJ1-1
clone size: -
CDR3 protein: CAIIQGERNTEAFF
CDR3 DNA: TGTGCCATCATACAGGGGGAAAGGAACACTGAAGCTTTCTTT

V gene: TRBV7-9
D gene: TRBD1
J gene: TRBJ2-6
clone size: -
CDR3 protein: CASSLTGAGANVLAF
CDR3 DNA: TGTGCCAGCAGCCTAACAGGGGCTGGGGCCAACGTCCTGGCTTTC

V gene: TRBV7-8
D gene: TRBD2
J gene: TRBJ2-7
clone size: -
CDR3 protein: CASSSGRRYEQYF
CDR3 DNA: TGTGCCAGCAGCAGCGGGAGGCGGTACGAGCAGTACTTC

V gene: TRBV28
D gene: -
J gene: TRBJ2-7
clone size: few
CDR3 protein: CASSKAAGVYEQYF
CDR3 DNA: TGTGCCAGCAGTAAGGCGGCAGGAGTTTACGAGCAGTACTTC

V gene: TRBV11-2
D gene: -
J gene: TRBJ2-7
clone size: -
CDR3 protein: CASSFLDTLYEQYF
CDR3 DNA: TGTGCCAGCAGCTTCTTAGACACCCTCTACGAGCAGTACTTC

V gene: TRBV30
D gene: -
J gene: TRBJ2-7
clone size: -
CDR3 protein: CAWLAGRSYEQYF
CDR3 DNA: TGTGCCTGGTTGGCAGGCAGATCCTACGAGCAGTACTTC

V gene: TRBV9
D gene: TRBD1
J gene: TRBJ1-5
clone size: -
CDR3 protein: CASSVGSGGSSAQHF
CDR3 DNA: TGTGCCAGCAGCGTAGGTTCAGGGGGGAGTTCCGCCCAGCATTTT

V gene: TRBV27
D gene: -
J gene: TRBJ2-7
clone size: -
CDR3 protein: CASSSPAGGGGYEQYF
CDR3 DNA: TGTGCCAGCAGTTCCCCGGCCGGGGGAGGGGGCTACGAGCAGTACTTC

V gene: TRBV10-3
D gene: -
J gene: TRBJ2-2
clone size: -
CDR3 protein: CAISPQGGDTGELFF
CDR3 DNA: TGTGCCATCAGCCCACAAGGGGGAGACACCGGGGAGCTGTTTTTT

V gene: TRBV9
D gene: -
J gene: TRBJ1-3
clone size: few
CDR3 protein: CASSADGRGNTIYF
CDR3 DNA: TGTGCCAGCAGCGCCGACGGTCGCGGAAACACCATATATTTT

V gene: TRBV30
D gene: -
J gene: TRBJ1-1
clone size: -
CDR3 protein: CAWSVGANTEAFF
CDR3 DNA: TGTGCCTGGAGTGTAGGGGCGAACACTGAAGCTTTCTTT

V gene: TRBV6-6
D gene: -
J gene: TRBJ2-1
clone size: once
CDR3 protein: CASSYSGFDEQFF
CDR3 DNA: TGTGCCAGCAGTTACTCTGGGTTCGATGAGCAGTTCTTC

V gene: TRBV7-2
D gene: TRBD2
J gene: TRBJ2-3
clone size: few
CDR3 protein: CASSLRAGDSDTQYF
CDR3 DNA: TGTGCCAGCAGCCTGCGGGCGGGGGATTCAGATACGCAGTATTTT

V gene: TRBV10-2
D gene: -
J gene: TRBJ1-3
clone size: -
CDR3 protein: CASSPRRFSSGNTIYF
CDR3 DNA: TGCGCCAGCAGCCCCAGACGGTTTAGCTCTGGAAACACCATATATTTT

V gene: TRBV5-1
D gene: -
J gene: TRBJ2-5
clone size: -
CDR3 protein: CASNTGQIQETQYF
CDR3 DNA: TGCGCCAGCAACACAGGACAGATACAAGAGACCCAGTACTTC

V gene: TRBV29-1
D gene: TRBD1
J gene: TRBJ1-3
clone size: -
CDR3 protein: CSVNRGQSGNTIYF
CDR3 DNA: TGCAGCGTCAACAGGGGGCAGTCTGGAAACACCATATATTTT

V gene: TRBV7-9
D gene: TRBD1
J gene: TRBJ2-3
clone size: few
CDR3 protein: CASSLVDRVTSF
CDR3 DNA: TGTGCCAGCAGCTTAGTTGACAGGGTGACTTCTTTT

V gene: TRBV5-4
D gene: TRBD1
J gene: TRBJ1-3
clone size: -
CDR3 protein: CASTNRQGSLSGNTIYF
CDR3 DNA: TGTGCCAGCACCAATAGACAGGGGTCCCTCTCTGGAAACACCATATATTTT

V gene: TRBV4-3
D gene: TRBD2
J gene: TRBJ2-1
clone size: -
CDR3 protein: CASTALAGAYNEQFF
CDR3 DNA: TGCGCCAGCACCGCGCTAGCGGGAGCCTACAATGAGCAGTTCTTC

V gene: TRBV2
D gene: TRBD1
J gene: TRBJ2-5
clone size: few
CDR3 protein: CASRPPTGVAKETQYF
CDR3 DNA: TGTGCCAGCAGGCCACCGACAGGGGTGGCCAAAGAGACCCAGTACTTC

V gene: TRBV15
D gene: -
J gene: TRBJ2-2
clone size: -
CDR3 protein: CATSRVGKGTGELFF
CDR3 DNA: TGTGCCACCAGCAGAGTGGGAAAGGGGACCGGGGAGCTGTTTTTT

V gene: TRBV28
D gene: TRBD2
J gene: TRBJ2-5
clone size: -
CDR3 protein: CASSPRLAGGKETQYF
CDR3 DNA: TGTGCCAGCAGTCCCAGACTAGCGGGGGGGAAGGAGACCCAGTACTTC